This entry lists 8 T cell receptor beta chains sequenced from one sample in a study of identical twins. Using its own MiXCR run on the 5' RACE reads, TCRdb lists one record per CDR3 protein. Of a few hundred thousand distinct CDR3 sequences listed, approximately 12% are singletons. These data also featured in a second study, about yellow fever vaccine responses in identical twins.

Input material: memory (CD45RO+) T cells sorted from blood. The receptors stem from a young woman in good health.

This clonotype was picked up many times. The chain joins TRBV20-1 to TRBJ2-1, with 13 bases lining up with TRBD2. Losses at the gene ends were 4 bases for V and 0 bases for J; bases not matched to a gene: 6. Germline CDR1 is DFQATT and CDR2 is SNEGSKA (reference sequence). CDR3 length: 17 amino acids. The CDR3 sequence is CSATTSGGYSSYNEQFF. Written as DNA, the CDR3 is TGCAGTGCTACGACTAGCGGGGGGTATAGCTCCTACAATGAGCAGTTCTTC.

This clonotype has a handful of counts. The CDR3 sequence: CASRRLAGGSETQYF. Written as DNA, the CDR3 is TGTGCCAGCAGAAGACTAGCGGGAGGATCAGAGACCCAGTACTTC. The J gene is TRBJ2-5, the V gene TRBV5-4; 13 bases are a match to TRBD2. Trimming at V came to 5 bases and at J to 4 bases, leaving 5 bases not matched to a gene. Germline V gives CDR1 SGHNT, CDR2 YYREEE (reference sequence). The CDR3 covers 15 residues.

The chain has TRBV5-6 and TRBJ2-2, with D possibly being TRBD2 (5 bases). There are 16 residues in the CDR3. V was clipped by 2 bases and J by 6 bases, with 17 bases between them. The V gene's germline CDR1 is SGHDT and CDR2 YYEEEE. The DNA for the CDR3 is TGTGCCAGCAGCTTAAGGAGCGGCTCGAAGGCCGGGGAGCTGTTTTTT. Translation gives CASSLRSGSKAGELFF.

This clonotype was counted between two and nine times. V and J are TRBV20-1 and TRBJ2-6; possible D gene TRBD2, 5 bases. The CDR3 is made up of 14 amino acids. The germline V and J ends were trimmed by 4 bases and 1 base, with 8 bases remaining between them. CDR1 is DFQATT, CDR2 SNEGSKA, per germline (reference sequence). CDR3 sequence reads: CSAKRDSGANVLTF. The CDR3 bases are TGCAGTGCTAAACGGGATTCTGGGGCCAACGTCCTGACTTTC.

Concerning this clonotype itself: One junction end disagrees with the germline gene, perhaps due to a read error. The CDR3: CASSKDRVRAGELFF. As DNA, the CDR3 is TGCGCCAGCAGCAAAGACAGGGTTCGGGCCGGGGAGCTGTTTTTT. The V call is TRBV4-1, the J call TRBJ2-2; 7 bases match TRBD1. Germline V CDR1 and CDR2: MGHRA, YSYEKL. This CDR3 is 15 amino acids long.

This chain uses TRBV20-1 with TRBJ2-1; no clear D gene. The V and J ends lost 4 bases and 6 bases respectively, with 22 bases between them. The CDR3 is 16 residues long. CDR1 DFQATT and CDR2 SNEGSKA come from the germline V gene (reference sequence). In DNA form, the CDR3 reads TGCAGTGCTACTAATTTACAGACGGTTGGGTTCAATGAGCAGTTCTTC. Residues: CSATNLQTVGFNEQFF.

CDR3 coding DNA: TGTGCCTCCAGCCGGGGGACAGACTACGAGCAGTACTTC. This translates into CASSRGTDYEQYF. The chain has TRBV10-3 and TRBJ2-7, with a tentative D call TRBD1 (7 bases). V was trimmed by 11 bases and J by 3 bases, leaving 17 bases between them. The CDR3 has 13 amino acids. CDR1 and CDR2 (germline): ENHRY, SYGVKD.

This chain uses TRBV28 with TRBJ2-2; the match to TRBD1 covers 12 bases. Germline V gene sequence: CDR1 MDHEN, CDR2 SYDVKM. The CDR3 has 16 residues. The J segment lost 7 bases and the V segment lost 4 bases, leaving 7 bases of the junction unmatched. CDR3 region: CASSSPGTGGFGELFF. CDR3 sequence (DNA): TGTGCCAGCAGTTCCCCCGGGACAGGGGGCTTCGGGGAGCTGTTTTTT.